This T cell receptor beta chain is from a study of blood T cell repertoires in COVID-19. Trimming removed 3 bases at V and 0 bases at J, with 12 bases between. The CDR3 is made up of 16 amino acids. CDR1 is SGDLS, CDR2 YYNGEE, per germline. Clones were read by immunoSEQ multiplex PCR, and TCRdb kept only the in-frame ones, dropping some. The table shows some 110,000 clones, with 92% occurring only once. The V gene is TRBV9, the J gene TRBJ1-4; D not certain. The receptor was derived from a man in his forties or fifties with COVID-19, enrolled during active disease. Sequences were obtained from peripheral blood. CDR3 in amino acids: CASSALPEPTNEKLFF. In DNA, the CDR3 is TGTGCCAGCAGCGCCCTCCCAGAACCAACTAATGAAAAACTGTTTTTT.